This T cell receptor (beta chain) was profiled in a study of blood T cell repertoires in COVID-19. Overall study: The analysed material was cDNA or gDNA that came from T cells, B-cell-depleted T cells, or PBMCs.

CDR1 is SNHLY, CDR2 FYNNEI, per germline. This CDR3 has 15 amino acids. V was clipped by 4 bases and J by 4 bases, with 16 bases between them. Sequenced by immunoSEQ multiplex PCR; TCRdb stores in-frame clones only, minus some. This sample has 150,000 or so clones; about 87% occur once, and the top ten carry roughly 6.6%. The chain employs TRBV2 and TRBJ2-5, with a possible D match to TRBD1 (5 bases). What was sequenced was peripheral blood. This TCR derives from a man at least 80 years old with acute or convalescent COVID-19. CDR3 in DNA: TGTGCCAGCAGTGCAGGGATAGGGGCAGTAGAGACCCAGTACTTC. Its translation: CASSAGIGAVETQYF.